These T cell receptor beta chains were read from a single sample in a study of patients and donors after allogeneic stem cell transplantation. TCRdb analysed the RT-PCR reads with MiXCR anew, one entry per CDR3 protein. This table holds 160,000 or so distinct CDR3 sequences, 20% to 25% found once. Sequencing was carried out using blood, either unsorted or a sorted T cell fraction (not recorded which). These receptors came from a human donor who was either an allogeneic HSCT recipient or a stem cell or donor lymphocyte infusion donor (not recorded which). It is not recorded whose cells these are; they may come from a transplant donor. Both conserved end residues are part of each CDR3. The D gene is left open where the match is weak. Clone size is given for some rows only: seen once, a few or many times, or a class if the clone is expanded.

D gene: -; clone size: -; V gene: TRBV20-1; J gene: TRBJ2-2; CDR3 DNA: TGCAGTGCCGTACTTCGGTTTTCCGGGGAGCTGTTTTTT; CDR3 protein: CSAVLRFSGELFF
D gene: TRBD1; clone size: -; V gene: TRBV12-3/TRBV12-4; J gene: TRBJ1-5; CDR3 DNA: TGTGCCAGCAGTTTTAACCTTTTAGCCATCGACAGGGTCAACAGCAATCAGCCCCAGCATTTT; CDR3 protein: CASSFNLLAIDRVNSNQPQHF
D gene: TRBD2; clone size: -; V gene: TRBV20-1; J gene: TRBJ2-3; CDR3 DNA: TGCAGTGCAGCCCTAGCGGGGGGGCTTCTTCCCACAGATACGCAGTATTTT; CDR3 protein: CSAALAGGLLPTDTQYF
D gene: TRBD2; clone size: -; V gene: TRBV7-2; J gene: TRBJ2-1; CDR3 DNA: TGTGCCAGCAGCCCGGGACTAGGACTGGGTAGCTCCTACAATGAGCAGTTCTTC; CDR3 protein: CASSPGLGLGSSYNEQFF
D gene: -; clone size: -; V gene: TRBV29-1; J gene: TRBJ2-7; CDR3 DNA: TGCAGCGTCGAGCAACCGGGACCCCTTCCATACGAGCAGTACTTC; CDR3 protein: CSVEQPGPLPYEQYF
D gene: -; clone size: few; V gene: TRBV7-9; J gene: TRBJ1-2; CDR3 DNA: TGTGCCAGCAGCTCAACTAGAGTTGGGCAGGGGATCATCTATGGCTACACCTTC; CDR3 protein: CASSSTRVGQGIIYGYTF
D gene: TRBD1; clone size: -; V gene: TRBV12-3/TRBV12-4; J gene: TRBJ2-3; CDR3 DNA: TGTGCCAGCAGTAGGGACAGGGATACGCAGTATTTT; CDR3 protein: CASSRDRDTQYF
D gene: -; clone size: few; V gene: TRBV7-2; J gene: TRBJ1-2; CDR3 DNA: TGTGCCAGCAGCTTAGTGTCAGGACTAAACTATGGCTACACCTTC; CDR3 protein: CASSLVSGLNYGYTF
D gene: TRBD1; clone size: -; V gene: TRBV24-1; J gene: TRBJ1-1; CDR3 DNA: TGTGCCACCCTTGACAGGGGATCAGACACTGAAGCTTTCTTT; CDR3 protein: CATLDRGSDTEAFF
D gene: -; clone size: -; V gene: TRBV7-6; J gene: TRBJ1-1; CDR3 DNA: TGTGCCAGCAGCTTAAGAGCGTTGGGGGGGGACACTGAAGCTTTCTTT; CDR3 protein: CASSLRALGGDTEAFF
D gene: TRBD2; clone size: -; V gene: TRBV9; J gene: TRBJ2-3; CDR3 DNA: TGTGCCAGCAGCGTAGGAGTAGCGGGAGTGACAGATACGCAGTATTTT; CDR3 protein: CASSVGVAGVTDTQYF
D gene: TRBD1; clone size: -; V gene: TRBV24-1; J gene: TRBJ2-5; CDR3 DNA: TGTGCCACCAGTGATCATGGTGGTCAGGGGGCAGGGGAGACCCAGTACTTC; CDR3 protein: CATSDHGGQGAGETQYF
D gene: TRBD2; clone size: few; V gene: TRBV5-1; J gene: TRBJ2-1; CDR3 DNA: TGCGCCAGCAGCTTGAGGCTAGCGGGGTACAATGAGCAGTTCTTC; CDR3 protein: CASSLRLAGYNEQFF
D gene: -; clone size: -; V gene: TRBV7-9; J gene: TRBJ2-1; CDR3 DNA: TGTGCCAGCAGCCCAGCCTTACTCCACGCCTACAATGAGCAGTTCTTC; CDR3 protein: CASSPALLHAYNEQFF
D gene: -; clone size: few; V gene: TRBV6-6; J gene: TRBJ2-5; CDR3 DNA: TGTGCCAGCAGTTACAAGAAAGAGACCCAGTACTTC; CDR3 protein: CASSYKKETQYF
D gene: TRBD1; clone size: few; V gene: TRBV27; J gene: TRBJ1-3; CDR3 DNA: TGTGCCAGCAGTTGGGACAGGGAAGGGTACACCATATATTTT; CDR3 protein: CASSWDREGYTIYF
D gene: -; clone size: few; V gene: TRBV10-3; J gene: TRBJ2-7; CDR3 DNA: TGTGCCATCAGTGAGTCTCGGATCCCCGGCTACGAGCAGTACTTC; CDR3 protein: CAISESRIPGYEQYF
D gene: TRBD2; clone size: -; V gene: TRBV4-1; J gene: TRBJ2-5; CDR3 DNA: TGCGCCAGCAGCCAGGGACTAGCGGGGGGAAACCAAGAGACCCAGTACTTC; CDR3 protein: CASSQGLAGGNQETQYF
D gene: -; clone size: few; V gene: TRBV12-3/TRBV12-4; J gene: TRBJ1-1; CDR3 DNA: TGTGCAGAAGGGGTCCCTGAAGCTTTCTTT; CDR3 protein: CAEGVPEAFF
D gene: -; clone size: few; V gene: TRBV20-1; J gene: TRBJ2-3; CDR3 DNA: TGCAGTGCTAGAGATCCCCACCTCCTGGCAGATACGCAGTATTTT; CDR3 protein: CSARDPHLLADTQYF
D gene: -; clone size: few; V gene: TRBV12-3/TRBV12-4; J gene: TRBJ1-1; CDR3 DNA: TGTGCCAGCAGTCTACCGCCCCTTCGCGACACTGAAGCTTTCTTT; CDR3 protein: CASSLPPLRDTEAFF
D gene: -; clone size: few; V gene: TRBV7-2; J gene: TRBJ2-5; CDR3 DNA: TGTGCCAGCAGCTTAAACTCTCAAGAGACCCAGTACTTC; CDR3 protein: CASSLNSQETQYF
D gene: -; clone size: few; V gene: TRBV29-1; J gene: TRBJ1-5; CDR3 DNA: TGCAGCGTTGGGCCCGGGAGCAATCAGCCCCAGCATTTT; CDR3 protein: CSVGPGSNQPQHF
D gene: TRBD1; clone size: -; V gene: TRBV29-1; J gene: TRBJ1-1; CDR3 DNA: TGCAGCGTTGTGTGGGACAGATACTTGAACACTGAAGCTTTCTTT; CDR3 protein: CSVVWDRYLNTEAFF
D gene: -; clone size: -; V gene: TRBV29-1; J gene: TRBJ2-5; CDR3 DNA: TGCAGCGCCGTTAAGGGGGGACCGACCGGGACCCAGTACTTC; CDR3 protein: CSAVKGGPTGTQYF
D gene: -; clone size: many; V gene: TRBV7-9; J gene: TRBJ1-1; CDR3 DNA: TGTGCCAGCAGCTTAGCGCCAGACAGGAGGAACACTGAAGCTTTCTTT; CDR3 protein: CASSLAPDRRNTEAFF
D gene: -; clone size: -; V gene: TRBV20-1; J gene: TRBJ1-4; CDR3 DNA: TGCAGTGGCAGGGCCACTAATGAAAAACTGTTTTTT; CDR3 protein: CSGRATNEKLFF
D gene: TRBD2; clone size: -; V gene: TRBV18; J gene: TRBJ2-3; CDR3 DNA: TGTGCCAGCTCACCACCATTTGAGCGGGGGAGCACAGATACGCAGTATTTT; CDR3 protein: CASSPPFERGSTDTQYF
D gene: TRBD1; clone size: -; V gene: TRBV3-1; J gene: TRBJ2-7; CDR3 DNA: TGTGCCAGCAGCCAACTGTTTGGGACAGGGTCCTACGAGCAGTACTTC; CDR3 protein: CASSQLFGTGSYEQYF
D gene: -; clone size: few; V gene: TRBV7-9; J gene: TRBJ2-1; CDR3 DNA: TGTGCCAGCAGCCCGGAGGAGCGTTATACACCTCAGCTGCGGTTCTTC; CDR3 protein: CASSPEERYTPQLRFF
D gene: -; clone size: -; V gene: TRBV10-3; J gene: TRBJ1-1; CDR3 DNA: TGTGCCATCAGTCCTACGAACACTGAAGCTTTCTTT; CDR3 protein: CAISPTNTEAFF
D gene: -; clone size: few; V gene: TRBV6-5; J gene: TRBJ1-5; CDR3 DNA: TGTGCCAGCAGTTCCCTACAGGGAGGGCATAAGCCCCAGCATTTT; CDR3 protein: CASSSLQGGHKPQHF
D gene: TRBD1; clone size: few; V gene: TRBV10-3; J gene: TRBJ1-1; CDR3 DNA: TGTGCCATCAGTGACCCAGGGGGGAGCACTGAAGCTTTCTTT; CDR3 protein: CAISDPGGSTEAFF
D gene: -; clone size: -; V gene: TRBV6-6; J gene: TRBJ2-2; CDR3 DNA: TGTGCCAGCAGTTACCCCGGGGGCGGCACCGGGGAGCTGTTTTTT; CDR3 protein: CASSYPGGGTGELFF
D gene: TRBD2; clone size: -; V gene: TRBV20-1; J gene: TRBJ2-7; CDR3 DNA: TGCAGTGCTAGAGACGTGGGAGGGTCCTACGAGCAGTACTTC; CDR3 protein: CSARDVGGSYEQYF
D gene: -; clone size: -; V gene: TRBV25-1; J gene: TRBJ1-1; CDR3 DNA: TGTGCCAGCAGGCGGGGAGGGACGGGGACTGAAGCTTTCTTT; CDR3 protein: CASRRGGTGTEAFF
D gene: TRBD1; clone size: -; V gene: TRBV29-1; J gene: TRBJ2-7; CDR3 DNA: TGCAGCGGACAGGGGCGAAACTACGAGCAGTACTTC; CDR3 protein: CSGQGRNYEQYF
D gene: -; clone size: few; V gene: TRBV27; J gene: TRBJ1-1; CDR3 DNA: TGTGCCAGCAATGTGGGGGTCCACGAGGGAACTGAAGCTTTCTTT; CDR3 protein: CASNVGVHEGTEAFF
D gene: -; clone size: -; V gene: TRBV6-1; J gene: TRBJ2-7; CDR3 DNA: TGTGCCACGGGGGGCGCGTCTGGCGAGCAGTACTTC; CDR3 protein: CATGGASGEQYF
D gene: TRBD2; clone size: -; V gene: TRBV10-3; J gene: TRBJ2-5; CDR3 DNA: TGTGCCATCAGTGAGACTAGCGCCAACCAAGAGACCCAGTACTTC; CDR3 protein: CAISETSANQETQYF
D gene: TRBD1; clone size: -; V gene: TRBV29-1; J gene: TRBJ1-1; CDR3 DNA: TGCAGCGCCCCTGGGCAGGGGGCGGTAGCTTTCTTT; CDR3 protein: CSAPGQGAVAFF
D gene: -; clone size: -; V gene: TRBV5-1; J gene: TRBJ2-7; CDR3 DNA: TGCGCCAGCAGCTTGGCGGAGGGGAACACCTACTCTTACGAGCAGTACTTC; CDR3 protein: CASSLAEGNTYSYEQYF
D gene: -; clone size: many; V gene: TRBV3-1; J gene: TRBJ1-1; CDR3 DNA: TGTGCCAGCAGCCCAAAATACCGGGACGGCACTGAAGCTTTCTTT; CDR3 protein: CASSPKYRDGTEAFF
D gene: -; clone size: -; V gene: TRBV12-3/TRBV12-4; J gene: TRBJ2-3; CDR3 DNA: TGTGCCAGCACCATCCCGAGCGATACGCAGTATTTT; CDR3 protein: CASTIPSDTQYF
D gene: -; clone size: few; V gene: TRBV29-1; J gene: TRBJ1-2; CDR3 DNA: TGCAGCGTTGAAGGTATGACCTGGAGGTATAATGGCTACACCTTC; CDR3 protein: CSVEGMTWRYNGYTF
D gene: -; clone size: few; V gene: TRBV7-2; J gene: TRBJ2-1; CDR3 DNA: TGTGCCAGCAGCTTCCCGGGTGGGAATGAGCAGTTCTTC; CDR3 protein: CASSFPGGNEQFF
D gene: -; clone size: few; V gene: TRBV12-3/TRBV12-4; J gene: TRBJ2-1; CDR3 DNA: TGTGCCAGCAGTCCTACGGACCCCTACTCCTACAATGAGCAGTTCTTC; CDR3 protein: CASSPTDPYSYNEQFF
D gene: -; clone size: few; V gene: TRBV6-5; J gene: TRBJ2-7; CDR3 DNA: TGTGCCAGCAGTTACTCGACAGAGTGGGTATACGAGCAGTACTTC; CDR3 protein: CASSYSTEWVYEQYF
D gene: -; clone size: -; V gene: TRBV29-1; J gene: TRBJ2-2; CDR3 DNA: TGCAGTTCGGTCTGGGAGAACACCGGGGAGCTGTTTTTT; CDR3 protein: CSSVWENTGELFF
D gene: -; clone size: -; V gene: TRBV20-1; J gene: TRBJ1-3; CDR3 DNA: TGCAGTGCTAGAGATATTAGGGGCTCTGGAAACACCATATATTTT; CDR3 protein: CSARDIRGSGNTIYF
D gene: -; clone size: few; V gene: TRBV7-2; J gene: TRBJ1-3; CDR3 DNA: TGTGCCAGCAGCTTGCGGGCCCTGGATCGAAACACCATATATTTT; CDR3 protein: CASSLRALDRNTIYF
D gene: -; clone size: -; V gene: TRBV18; J gene: TRBJ2-7; CDR3 DNA: TGTGCCAGCTCGTTCGGGGTTTCCTACGAGCAGTACTTC; CDR3 protein: CASSFGVSYEQYF
D gene: -; clone size: -; V gene: TRBV20-1; J gene: TRBJ1-1; CDR3 DNA: TGCAGTGCTTACAACATCGGGGGGAAAGCTTTCTTT; CDR3 protein: CSAYNIGGKAFF
D gene: -; clone size: -; V gene: TRBV6-4; J gene: TRBJ2-1; CDR3 DNA: TGTGCCAGCAGTGAGCAGGGGATGAACAATGAGCAGTTCTTC; CDR3 protein: CASSEQGMNNEQFF
D gene: -; clone size: few; V gene: TRBV3-1; J gene: TRBJ1-5; CDR3 DNA: TGTGCCAGCAGCCAAAGGCCCAATCAGCCCCAGCATTTT; CDR3 protein: CASSQRPNQPQHF
D gene: -; clone size: -; V gene: TRBV7-3; J gene: TRBJ1-1; CDR3 DNA: TGTGCCAGCAGCTCTACGGACTACACTGAAGCTTTCTTT; CDR3 protein: CASSSTDYTEAFF
D gene: -; clone size: few; V gene: TRBV7-2; J gene: TRBJ2-3; CDR3 DNA: TGTGCCAGCAGCTTTGGACCGTTCAGCACAGATACGCAGTATTTT; CDR3 protein: CASSFGPFSTDTQYF